This T cell receptor beta chain was captured in a study of blood T cell repertoires in COVID-19. Trimming cost V 3 bases and J 7 bases; bases outside gene matches: 2. The V gene's germline CDR1 is MDHEN and CDR2 SYDVKM. The CDR3 runs to 13 residues. Sequenced by immunoSEQ multiplex PCR; TCRdb stores in-frame clones only, minus some. This sample has about 310,000 clones; around 90% occur once, and the top ten carry 1%. The source of this sequence is a man in his forties or fifties with active or convalescent COVID-19. Sequencing was carried out using peripheral blood. The chain recombines TRBV28 with TRBJ1-2, with 10 positions matching TRBD1. CDR3 amino acids: CASSFRDRGGYTF. The CDR3 region has the DNA TGTGCCAGCAGTTTTCGGGACAGGGGTGGCTACACCTTC.